The clone carrying this T cell receptor (beta chain) was found many times. The target antigen is unknown. CDR1 and CDR2 (germline): LGHNA, YSLEER. V lost 0 bases to trimming and J lost 2 bases, with 9 bases between them. CDR3 size: 15 residues. The data are from a study of spatial heterogeneity in lung cancer. One entry per CDR3 protein, called by TCRdb with MiXCR from the 5' RACE reads. The sample contains 21,000 or so distinct CDR3 sequences, roughly 6.5% of which appear only once. General study points: Tumoral mutation counts were tracked by counts of expanded intratumoral alpha and beta TCRs.

Time point: sample taken at primary tumor resection. There were 72 donors, all of them untreated patients with early-stage non-small cell lung cancer. Whole RNA, isolated from tumor, nontumor lung or frozen PBMC, was sequenced without prior sorting. The sequencing here drew on lung tumor tissue, taken at surgery. The sequence was collected from a male donor with early-stage non-small cell lung cancer. The V gene is TRBV4-3, the J gene TRBJ2-3; possible D gene TRBD2, 6 bases. CDR3 protein: CASSQERRDTDTQYF. CDR3 coding DNA: TGCGCCAGCAGCCAAGAGAGGCGGGACACAGATACGCAGTATTTT.